This TCR beta chain originates from a study of metastatic and nonmetastatic thyroid tumors. In the study overall: Both malignant and benign thyroid patients supplied peripheral blood and tumor or nodule tissue samples, across which the repertoires of these patients were then compared.

In the authors' methods: Using the CDR3 differences seen across clinicopathological groups, the authors built a distant-metastasis classifier for papillary thyroid cancer, which was meant to discriminate distant-metastatic patients. TCRdb reprocessed the PCR reads via MiXCR. For this entry, the V and J calls and clone size follow TCRdb and not the study's own pipeline. Found here are about 69,000 clones, 14% of them singletons; the top ten hold approximately 7%. Germline V CDR1 and CDR2: MGHDK, SYGVNS. V was shortened by 4 bases and J by 8 bases, with 17 bases between the two germline ends. The CDR3 extends over 14 amino acids. General study results and limits: Versus benign nodules, malignant thyroid tumors reportedly had significantly higher TCR beta diversity, in blood and tumor.

The sample holds many counts of this clone. Antigen: not known. There were no patients who had received any treatment before thyroid surgery. The chain recombines TRBV25-1 with TRBJ1-2; possible D gene TRBD1, 5 bases. Specimen: blood. The origin of this receptor is a male donor with papillary thyroid cancer or a benign thyroid nodule (not recorded which). Some clones in this sample may be carry-over from other donors' samples. The DNA for the CDR3 is TGTGCCAGCAGTGGCCTCTCAGGGATGAGGGGCTACACCTTC. Translation: CASSGLSGMRGYTF.